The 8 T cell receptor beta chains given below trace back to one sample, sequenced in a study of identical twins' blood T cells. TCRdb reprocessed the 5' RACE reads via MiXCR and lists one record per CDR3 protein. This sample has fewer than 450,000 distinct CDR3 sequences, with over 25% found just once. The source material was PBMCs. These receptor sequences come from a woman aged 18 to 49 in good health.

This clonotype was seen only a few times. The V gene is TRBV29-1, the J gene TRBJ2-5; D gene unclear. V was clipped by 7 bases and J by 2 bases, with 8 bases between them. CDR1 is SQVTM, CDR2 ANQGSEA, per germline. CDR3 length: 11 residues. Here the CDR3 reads CSGLGQETQYF. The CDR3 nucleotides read TGCAGCGGACTGGGGCAAGAGACCCAGTACTTC. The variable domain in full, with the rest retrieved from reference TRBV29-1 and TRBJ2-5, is SAVISQKPSRDICQRGTSLTIQCQVDSQVTMMFWYRQQPGQSLTLIATANQGSEATYESGFVIDKFPISRPNLTFSTLTVSNMSPEDSSIYLCSGLGQETQYFGPGTRLLVL.

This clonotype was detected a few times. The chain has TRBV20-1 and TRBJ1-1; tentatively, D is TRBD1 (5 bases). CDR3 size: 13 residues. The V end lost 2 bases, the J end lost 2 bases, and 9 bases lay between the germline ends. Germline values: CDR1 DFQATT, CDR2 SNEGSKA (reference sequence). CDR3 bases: TGCAGTGCTAGAAGTGACAGTAACACTGAAGCTTTCTTT. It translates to CSARSDSNTEAFF.

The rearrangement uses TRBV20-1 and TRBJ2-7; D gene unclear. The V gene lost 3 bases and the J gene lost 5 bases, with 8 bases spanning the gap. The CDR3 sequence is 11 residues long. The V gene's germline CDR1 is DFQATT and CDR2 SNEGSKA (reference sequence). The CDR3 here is CSARLQNEQYF. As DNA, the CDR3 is TGCAGTGCTAGGTTACAGAACGAGCAGTACTTC.

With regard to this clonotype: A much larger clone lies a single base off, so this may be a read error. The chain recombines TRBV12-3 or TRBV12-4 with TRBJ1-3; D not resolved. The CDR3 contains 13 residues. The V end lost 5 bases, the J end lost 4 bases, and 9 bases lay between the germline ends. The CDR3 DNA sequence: TGTGCCAGCAGTGGGAGACTCGGAAACACCATATATTTT. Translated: CASSGRLGNTIYF.

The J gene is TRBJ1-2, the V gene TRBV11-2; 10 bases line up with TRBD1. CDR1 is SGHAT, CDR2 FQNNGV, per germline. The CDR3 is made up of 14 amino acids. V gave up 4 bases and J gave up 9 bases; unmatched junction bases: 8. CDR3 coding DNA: TGTGCCAGCAGCTATGGACAGGGGGGGTTGAGCTACACCTTC. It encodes CASSYGQGGLSYTF.

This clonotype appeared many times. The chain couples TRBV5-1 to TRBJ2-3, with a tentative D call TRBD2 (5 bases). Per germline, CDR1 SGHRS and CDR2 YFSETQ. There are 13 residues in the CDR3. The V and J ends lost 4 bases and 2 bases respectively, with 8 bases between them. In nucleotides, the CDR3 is TGCGCCAGCAGCACCGGACTCACAGATACGCAGTATTTT. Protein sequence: CASSTGLTDTQYF. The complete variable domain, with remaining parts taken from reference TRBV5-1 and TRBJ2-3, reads KAGVTQTPRYLIKTRGQQVTLSCSPISGHRSVSWYQQTPGQGLQFLFEYFSETQRNKGNFPGRFSGRQFSNSRSEMNVSTLELGDSALYLCASSTGLTDTQYFGPGTRLTVL.

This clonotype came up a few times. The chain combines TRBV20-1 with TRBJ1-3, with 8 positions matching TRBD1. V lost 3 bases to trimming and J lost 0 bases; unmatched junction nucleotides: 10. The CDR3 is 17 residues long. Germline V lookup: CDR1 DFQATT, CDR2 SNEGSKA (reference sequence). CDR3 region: CSASRDRLRGSGNTIYF. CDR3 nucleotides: TGCAGTGCTAGCCGGGACAGGCTTCGGGGCTCTGGAAACACCATATATTTT.

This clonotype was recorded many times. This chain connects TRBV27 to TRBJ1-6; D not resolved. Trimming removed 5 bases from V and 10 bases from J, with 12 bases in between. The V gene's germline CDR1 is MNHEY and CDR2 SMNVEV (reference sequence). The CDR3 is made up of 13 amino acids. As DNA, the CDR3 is TGTGCCAGCAGTCCCATTGAGAGCTCACCCCTCCACTTT. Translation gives CASSPIESSPLHF.